These T cell receptor beta chains were read from a single sample in a study of PD-1 blockade in classical Hodgkin lymphoma. Repertoires were generated with immunoSEQ multiplex PCR, while TCRdb's copy carries only in-frame clones and drops some. The table records about 98,000 clones, more than 80% of them present only once. The sample was peripheral blood mononuclear cells (PBMCs), taken before the second cycle of nivolumab. The receptors were sampled from a human donor with classical Hodgkin lymphoma. The CDR3 runs from the conserved cysteine through the conserved F or W. Each record gives: clone size, J gene, V gene, CDR3 length, D gene, CDR3 DNA, CDR3 protein. The D gene is left open where the match is weak. Rows may omit the clone size; those that give it use once, few, many or a size class.

clone_size: -; j_call: TRBJ2-6; v_call: TRBV10-3; cdr3_length: 17; d_call: -; cdr3_nt: TGTGCCATCAGTGACAGGAGGAGTGTTGATGGGGCCAACGTCCTGACTTTC; cdr3_aa: CAISDRRSVDGANVLTF
clone_size: -; j_call: TRBJ2-2; v_call: TRBV2; cdr3_length: 12; d_call: -; cdr3_nt: TGTGCCAGCAGTGAAGGGGCCGGGGAGCTGTTTTTT; cdr3_aa: CASSEGAGELFF
clone_size: once; j_call: TRBJ2-7; v_call: TRBV7-2; cdr3_length: 17; d_call: -; cdr3_nt: TGTGCCAGCAGCGGGGATATCCTTGGACTTAACCGGATCGAGCAGTACTTC; cdr3_aa: CASSGDILGLNRIEQYF
clone_size: -; j_call: TRBJ1-2; v_call: TRBV30; cdr3_length: 12; d_call: -; cdr3_nt: TGTGCCTGGAGTGTAGGGGGGTCTGGCTACACCTTC; cdr3_aa: CAWSVGGSGYTF
clone_size: -; j_call: TRBJ2-3; v_call: TRBV12-5; cdr3_length: 14; d_call: TRBD2; cdr3_nt: TGTGCTAGTGGTTTGGATAGCGGGGCTGATACGCAGTATTTT; cdr3_aa: CASGLDSGADTQYF
clone_size: -; j_call: TRBJ1-2; v_call: TRBV7-8; cdr3_length: 15; d_call: TRBD1; cdr3_nt: TGTGCCAGCAGCCCCGGTGGCCAGGGGGCGCGAGGCTACACCTTC; cdr3_aa: CASSPGGQGARGYTF
clone_size: few; j_call: TRBJ1-4; v_call: TRBV10-1; cdr3_length: 13; d_call: TRBD1; cdr3_nt: TGCGCCAGCAGTAAAGGACAGGATGAAAAACTGTTTTTT; cdr3_aa: CASSKGQDEKLFF
clone_size: once; j_call: TRBJ1-3; v_call: TRBV5-1; cdr3_length: 14; d_call: -; cdr3_nt: TGCGCCAGCACCGCGGGGGGAACGCAAAACACCATATATTTT; cdr3_aa: CASTAGGTQNTIYF
clone_size: -; j_call: TRBJ1-1; v_call: TRBV28; cdr3_length: 11; d_call: -; cdr3_nt: TGTGCCAGCGGACCCATCACTGAAGCTTTCTTT; cdr3_aa: CASGPITEAFF
clone_size: -; j_call: TRBJ1-5; v_call: TRBV5-1; cdr3_length: 15; d_call: -; cdr3_nt: TGCGCCAGCAGCTTGGATGGCAGATCCAATCAGCCCCAGCATTTT; cdr3_aa: CASSLDGRSNQPQHF
clone_size: -; j_call: TRBJ2-1; v_call: TRBV11-2; cdr3_length: 18; d_call: -; cdr3_nt: TGTGCCAGCAGCCCCCGGGGCCTAGCGTATAGATCCTACAATGAGCAGTTCTTC; cdr3_aa: CASSPRGLAYRSYNEQFF
clone_size: -; j_call: TRBJ2-3; v_call: TRBV28; cdr3_length: 16; d_call: -; cdr3_nt: TGTGCCAGCAGTTTAGGACGGGGGACCGGCACAGATACGCAGTATTTT; cdr3_aa: CASSLGRGTGTDTQYF
clone_size: -; j_call: TRBJ1-1; v_call: TRBV5-1; cdr3_length: 12; d_call: -; cdr3_nt: TGCGCCAGCAGCTTCCGGAACACTGAAGCTTTCTTT; cdr3_aa: CASSFRNTEAFF
clone_size: once; j_call: TRBJ2-4; v_call: TRBV5-4; cdr3_length: 17; d_call: -; cdr3_nt: TGTGCCAGCACCCAAGGGGGCGGGATAGGAGCCAAAAACATTCAGTACTTC; cdr3_aa: CASTQGGGIGAKNIQYF
clone_size: -; j_call: TRBJ2-3; v_call: TRBV5-1; cdr3_length: 13; d_call: -; cdr3_nt: TGCGCCAGCAGCGAAGCTAACACAGATACGCAGTATTTT; cdr3_aa: CASSEANTDTQYF
clone_size: -; j_call: TRBJ1-1; v_call: TRBV9; cdr3_length: 16; d_call: -; cdr3_nt: TGTGCCAGCAGCTTCGGTGGGCTCGGTATGAACACTGAAGCTTTCTTT; cdr3_aa: CASSFGGLGMNTEAFF
clone_size: -; j_call: TRBJ1-2; v_call: TRBV27; cdr3_length: 14; d_call: TRBD1; cdr3_nt: TGTGCCAGCAGTTTCCTGGACAGGGCTCATGGCTACACCTTC; cdr3_aa: CASSFLDRAHGYTF